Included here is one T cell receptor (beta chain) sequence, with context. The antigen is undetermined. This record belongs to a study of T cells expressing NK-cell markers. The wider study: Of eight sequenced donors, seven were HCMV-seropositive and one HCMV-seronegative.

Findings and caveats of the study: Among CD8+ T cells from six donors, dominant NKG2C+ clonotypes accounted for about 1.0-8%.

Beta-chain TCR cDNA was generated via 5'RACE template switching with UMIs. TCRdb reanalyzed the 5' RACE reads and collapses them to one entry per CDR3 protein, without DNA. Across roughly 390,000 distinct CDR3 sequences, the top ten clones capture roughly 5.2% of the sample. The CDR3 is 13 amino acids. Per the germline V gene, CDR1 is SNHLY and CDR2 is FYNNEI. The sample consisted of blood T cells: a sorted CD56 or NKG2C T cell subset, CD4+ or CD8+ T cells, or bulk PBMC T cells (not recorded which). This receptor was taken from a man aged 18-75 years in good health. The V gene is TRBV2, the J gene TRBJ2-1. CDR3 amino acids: CASSEGSHRGQFF.